The clone carrying this T cell receptor beta chain has a handful of counts. The data originate from a study of blood T cell repertoires in COVID-19. Per the authors' pipeline: Reference gene primer amplification gave estimated nucleated cell counts. TCRdb keeps only in-frame clones here, not all; method: immunoSEQ multiplex PCR. V, J and clone size derive from that table, while D and trimming were established from the DNA sequence. The sample shows about 140,000 clones, 70% to 85% of them seen only once. The V end was cut by 1 base, the J end by 5 bases, with 11 bases between. The germline V gene encodes CDR1 SGHAT and CDR2 FQNNGV. The CDR3 covers 14 residues.

This TCR came from a man aged 55 to 70 with acute or convalescent COVID-19. Sequencing was carried out using peripheral blood. The rearrangement uses TRBV11-2 and TRBJ1-1; D might be TRBD1 (5 bases). As DNA, the CDR3 is TGTGCCAGCAGCTTAGCGGGAGGGGAGACTGAAGCTTTCTTT. It specifies CASSLAGGETEAFF.